The 25 T cell receptor beta chains below were found in one sample sequenced in a study of blood T cell repertoires in COVID-19. The table came from immunoSEQ multiplex PCR; TCRdb's copy has only in-frame clones and leaves some out. The repertoire holds 180,000 or so clones, with around four fifths as singletons. The sequencing input was PBMCs or T cells enriched from blood (not recorded which). The receptors stem from a woman in her 50s who had recovered from COVID-19.

The CDR3 loop is CAWSDTGKTEAFF. The DNA for the CDR3 is TGTGCCTGGTCGGATACAGGGAAAACTGAAGCTTTCTTT. This chain connects TRBV30 to TRBJ1-1; TRBD1 is a possible D gene (6 bases). CDR3 length equals 13 residues. Trimming took 5 bases from V and 5 from J, leaving 15 bases between them. The germline V gene has CDR1 GTSNPN and CDR2 SVGIG (reference sequence).

The chain uses TRBV7-2 and TRBJ2-7; the match to TRBD2 covers 9 bases. J lost 12 bases, V lost 4 bases, and 16 bases had no gene match. CDR3 length: 15 amino acids. Germline V gene lookup returns CDR1 SGHTA and CDR2 FQGNSA. The CDR3 region is CASSSAGGGPGGLYV. As DNA, the CDR3 is TGTGCCAGCAGCTCCGCGGGGGGGGGCCCAGGTGGTCTGTACGTC.

This rearrangement joins TRBV29-1 to TRBJ1-1; D is possibly TRBD1 (5 bases). The V gene lost 5 bases and the J gene lost 0 bases, with 10 bases spanning the gap. This CDR3 is built from 13 residues. Germline lookup yields CDR1 SQVTM and CDR2 ANQGSEA. The CDR3 is CSVNRLLNTEAFF. CDR3 bases: TGCAGCGTTAACAGGCTTTTGAACACTGAAGCTTTCTTT.

The rearrangement uses TRBV30 and TRBJ2-1; 8 positions agree with TRBD2. The junction had 8 bases not matched to a gene; V was cut back by 4 bases and J by 15 bases. CDR1 is GTSNPN and CDR2 is SVGIG in the germline V gene (reference sequence). There are 11 residues in the CDR3. The CDR3 coding sequence is TGTGCCTGGAAGGCGGCGGGAGGCCTGTTCTTC. Encoded protein: CAWKAAGGLFF.

V usage is TRBV2 and J usage is TRBJ2-2; perhaps TRBD2 as D (5 bases). CDR3 size: 15 residues. The germline V gene has CDR1 SNHLY and CDR2 FYNNEI. The ends were cut back, 4 bases at V and 0 bases at J, with 9 bases in the middle. CDR3 sequence: CASSARGTNTGELFF. Here the CDR3 DNA reads TGTGCCAGCAGTGCCCGAGGGACGAACACCGGGGAGCTGTTTTTT.

CDR3 sequence reads: CASSAYEAFF. CDR3 DNA: TGTGCCAGCAGTGCCTACGAAGCTTTCTTT. The chain employs TRBV2 and TRBJ1-1; D gene unclear. The CDR3 contains 10 residues. CDR1 is SNHLY, CDR2 FYNNEI, per germline. Trimming stripped 4 bases from V and 8 bases from J, with 5 bases between. Full variable domain (remainder filled in from reference TRBV2 and TRBJ1-1): EPEVTQTPSHQVTQMGQEVILRCVPISNHLYFYWYRQILGQKVEFLVSFYNNEISEKSEIFDDQFSVERPDGSNFTLKIRSTKLEDSAMYFCASSAYEAFFGQGTRLTVV.

J is TRBJ1-5 and V is TRBV28, with D perhaps TRBD1 (5 bases). There are 14 residues in the CDR3. Germline CDR1 is MDHEN and CDR2 is SYDVKM. Trimming shortened V by 10 bases and J by 2 bases, and 15 bases separated the two germline ends. The CDR3 DNA sequence: TGTGCCATCCTGCCGTCGGGGGGCAATCAGCCCCAGCATTTT. Its protein product is CAILPSGGNQPQHF. The entire variable domain, with the rest obtained from reference TRBV28 and TRBJ1-5, is as follows: DVKVTQSSRYLVKRTGEKVFLECVQDMDHENMFWYRQDPGLGLRLIYFSYDVKMKEKGDIPEGYSVSREKKERFSLILESASTNQTSMYLCAILPSGGNQPQHFGDGTRLSIL.

This clone was detected once. The CDR3 loop is CAWSVRLGTGGETQYF. The CDR3 region has the DNA TGTGCCTGGAGTGTACGATTGGGGACAGGGGGGGAGACCCAGTACTTC. The J gene is TRBJ2-5, the V gene TRBV30; 11 bases are a match to TRBD1. The CDR3 loop spans 16 amino acids. The germline V gene has CDR1 GTSNPN and CDR2 SVGIG (reference sequence). V was pared by 0 bases and J by 5 bases, with 8 bases of the junction left unmatched.

The V and J genes are TRBV3-1 (or the pseudogene TRBV3-2) and TRBJ1-6; 9 nucleotides line up with TRBD1. V shed 6 bases and J 9 bases; nucleotides not matched to a gene: 6. This CDR3 has 14 amino acids. CDR1 LGHDT and CDR2 YNNKEL come from the germline V gene (reference sequence). Here the CDR3 reads CASRPPGQGSPLHF. The CDR3 nucleotides are TGTGCCAGCAGACCCCCGGGACAGGGTTCACCCCTCCACTTT.

This chain uses TRBV15 with TRBJ1-4; D ambiguous. Trimming stripped 1 base from V and 8 bases from J, with 11 bases between. The CDR3 consists of 14 residues. The germline CDR1 and CDR2 sequences are LNHNV and YYDKDF (reference sequence). The CDR3 here is CATSRGRGQEKLFF. The CDR3 coding sequence is TGTGCCACCAGCAGAGGACGCGGCCAGGAAAAACTGTTTTTT.

The chain recombines TRBV19 with TRBJ2-7; 9 bases map to TRBD1. CDR3 length: 15 residues. Germline trimming cut 5 bases from V and 1 base from J; bases unmatched to any gene: 6. CDR1 is LNHDA, CDR2 SQIVND, per germline (reference sequence). CDR3 loop: CASSVTGTGSYEQYV. Here the CDR3 DNA reads TGTGCCAGTAGTGTCACCGGGACAGGGTCCTACGAGCAGTACGTC.

V gene TRBV10-2 combines with J gene TRBJ2-4; 9 positions match TRBD2. With V trimmed by 6 bases and J by 7 bases, 7 bases remained unmatched. The CDR3 contains 14 residues. Germline CDR1 WSHSY, CDR2 SAAADI. CDR3 residues: CASRQAGGLNIQYF. CDR3 bases: TGCGCCAGCAGACAAGCGGGGGGTCTTAACATTCAGTACTTC.

CDR3 nucleotides: TGCAGCTTGGGGCGGCTTCACACTGAAGCTTTCTTT. Its protein is CSLGRLHTEAFF. This chain joins TRBV29-1 and TRBJ1-1; D possibly corresponds to TRBD1 (5 bases). Per the germline V gene, CDR1 is SQVTM and CDR2 is ANQGSEA. With 8 bases removed from V and 3 bases from J, the gap between germline ends came to 13 bases. The CDR3 totals 12 residues.

This chain links TRBV21-1 with TRBJ1-1. TRBV21-1 is a pseudogene locus. The CDR3 contains 16 residues. The CDR3 spells CASSKGAGTMNTEAFF. CDR3 DNA: TGTGCCAGCAGCAAAGGGGCGGGAACCATGAACACTGAAGCTTTCTTT.

As to this clone: Other DNA sequences in the sample encode the same CDR3. This sequence joins TRBV30 and TRBJ1-1, with TRBD1 as a possible D gene (5 bases). This CDR3 has 15 residues. V lost 0 bases and J 0 bases, leaving 11 bases between the germline ends. Germline CDR1 reads GTSNPN; CDR2 reads SVGIG (reference sequence). CDR3 protein: CAWSVRGTMNTEAFF. The CDR3 coding sequence is TGTGCCTGGAGTGTACGGGGGACTATGAACACTGAAGCTTTCTTT.

This clone occurred a few times. This chain uses TRBV29-1 with TRBJ2-5; 9 bases are shared with TRBD1. V lost 1 base and J lost 5; bases outside the gene matches: 2. This CDR3 contains 13 residues. Germline V lookup: CDR1 SQVTM, CDR2 ANQGSEA. The CDR3 bases are TGCAGCGTTGAAGGGACAGGGGCCGAGACCCAGTACTTC. Encoded protein: CSVEGTGAETQYF. The full variable domain, completed using reference TRBV29-1 and TRBJ2-5, is SAVISQKPSRDICQRGTSLTIQCQVDSQVTMMFWYRQQPGQSLTLIATANQGSEATYESGFVIDKFPISRPNLTFSTLTVSNMSPEDSSIYLCSVEGTGAETQYFGPGTRLLVL.

In this sample, this clone turned up once. The chain is built from TRBV30 and TRBJ2-2; D is perhaps TRBD2 (6 bases). V was trimmed by 5 bases and J by 1 base, leaving 14 bases between them. The germline CDR1 and CDR2 sequences are GTSNPN and SVGIG (reference sequence). The CDR3 sequence is 15 residues long. CDR3 DNA: TGTGCCTGGGGTGGGGGACTGCTGAACACCGGGGAGCTGTTTTTT. As protein: CAWGGGLLNTGELFF.

This clone was seen a single time. The chain couples TRBV6-5 to TRBJ1-2; 7 bases fit TRBD1. V was pared by 2 bases and J by 8 bases, with 5 bases of the junction left unmatched. This CDR3 region has 13 residues. The germline CDR1 and CDR2 sequences are MNHEY and SVGAGI. The DNA of the CDR3 is TGTGCCAGCAGTTACGGGCAGGGGGACGGCTACACCTTC. Translated: CASSYGQGDGYTF.

The rearrangement joins TRBV10-2 to TRBJ1-1; TRBD1 matches 9 bases. The V gene's germline CDR1 is WSHSY and CDR2 SAAADI. V lost 7 bases to trimming and J lost 5 bases; unmatched junction nucleotides: 11. The CDR3 is made up of 15 amino acids. This chain's CDR3 is CASISDRGFKTEAFF. For the CDR3, the DNA is TGCGCCAGCATCTCGGACAGGGGTTTTAAGACTGAAGCTTTCTTT.

The chain employs TRBV27 and TRBJ1-2; D is uncertain. Germline V CDR1 and CDR2: MNHEY, SMNVEV (reference sequence). CDR3 length: 12 amino acids. Trimming took off 7 bases at V and 8 bases at J, with 14 bases between the two ends. The CDR3 DNA reads TGTGCCAGCACAGGAGGCGGTGTAGGCTACACCTTC. Translating it yields CASTGGGVGYTF.

The rearrangement uses TRBV20-1 and TRBJ1-5; possibly TRBD1 for D (6 bases). CDR3 length: 13 residues. Trimming left V 3 bases short and J 5 bases short, with 11 bases between. Per the germline V gene, CDR1 is DFQATT and CDR2 is SNEGSKA (reference sequence). CDR3 in DNA: TGCAGTGCTAGTACAGGGATTTATCAGCCCCAGCATTTT. As protein: CSASTGIYQPQHF.

This sequence joins TRBV19 and TRBJ1-1; 12 nucleotides line up with TRBD1. Germline CDR1 is LNHDA and CDR2 is SQIVND (reference sequence). This CDR3 spans 17 amino acids. V was pared by 3 bases and J by 8 bases, with 13 bases of the junction left unmatched. CDR3 residues: CASSIKLVGQGAAEAFF. CDR3 bases: TGTGCCAGTAGTATTAAGCTGGTGGGACAGGGGGCAGCCGAAGCTTTCTTT. Full variable domain (missing parts from reference TRBV19 and TRBJ1-1): DGGITQSPKYLFRKEGQNVTLSCEQNLNHDAMYWYRQDPGQGLRLIYYSQIVNDFQKGDIAEGYSVSREKKESFPLTVTSAQKNPTAFYLCASSIKLVGQGAAEAFFGQGTRLTVV.

V usage is TRBV21-1 and J usage is TRBJ1-5; the table names TRBD1, a call not compared with the DNA. TRBV21-1 is assigned pseudogene status. The CDR3 has 17 amino acids. CDR3 DNA: TGTGCCAGCCGAAAGTCTCAGGGGAGAGAAAGCAATCAGCCCCAGCATTTT. Amino acid sequence: CASRKSQGRESNQPQHF.

V gene TRBV2 combines with J gene TRBJ1-5; D unclear. The CDR3 length is 15 residues. The V gene's germline CDR1 is SNHLY and CDR2 FYNNEI. V was shortened by 7 bases and J by 0 bases, with 13 bases between the two germline ends. This chain's CDR3 is CASKSGGYSNQPQHF. CDR3 nucleotide sequence: TGTGCCAGCAAATCGGGAGGTTATAGCAATCAGCCCCAGCATTTT.

The chain joins TRBV30 to TRBJ1-1; 9 bases line up with TRBD1. The germline CDR1 and CDR2 sequences are GTSNPN and SVGIG (reference sequence). The CDR3 covers 17 residues. Trimming took 5 bases from V and 0 from J; bases not matched to a gene: 13. The CDR3 loop reads CAWDRDRVSKVNTEAFF. Written as DNA, the CDR3 is TGTGCCTGGGACCGGGACAGGGTTTCGAAAGTGAACACTGAAGCTTTCTTT.